Presented here are 17 T cell receptor beta chains from one specimen sequenced in a study of blood T cell repertoires in COVID-19. TCRdb's table, derived via immunoSEQ multiplex PCR, lists solely in-frame clones and lacks some. The data show around 41,000 clones, around 90% seen once. Specimen: peripheral blood. The source is a woman aged 25 to 39 in a cohort sampled during active COVID-19.

This rearrangement joins TRBV24-1 to TRBJ2-7; TRBD1 matches 10 bases. The V gene's germline CDR1 is KGHDR and CDR2 SFDVKD. The CDR3 length is 15 residues. V was pared by 3 bases and J by 2 bases, with 3 bases of the junction left unmatched. CDR3 nucleotide sequence: TGTGCCACCAGTGATCCCGGGACAGGGGCCTACGAGCAGTACTTC. Translated, it gives CATSDPGTGAYEQYF.

The genes are TRBV29-1 and TRBJ1-2; D uncertain. CDR1 and CDR2 from the germline V gene are SQVTM and ANQGSEA. V was cut by 1 base and J by 2 bases, with 5 bases left in between. The CDR3 consists of 12 residues. CDR3 sequence (DNA): TGCAGCGTTGAAGTCCCGAACTATGGCTACACCTTC. Its translation: CSVEVPNYGYTF.

This chain links TRBV28 with TRBJ2-7; 9 nucleotides match TRBD1. The V and J ends lost 8 bases and 7 bases, in that order; junction bases with no gene match: 21. Germline CDR1 MDHEN, CDR2 SYDVKM. This CDR3 spans 17 amino acids. The CDR3 sequence: CASSGQGTPYPLWEQYF. DNA for the CDR3: TGTGCCAGCTCGGGACAGGGTACTCCCTATCCCTTATGGGAGCAGTACTTC.

V usage is TRBV11-3 and J usage is TRBJ2-5; TRBD2 might be the D (6 bases). The germline V gene encodes CDR1 SGHNT and CDR2 YENEEA. The CDR3 has 14 residues. Trimming took 5 bases from V and 5 from J, leaving 15 bases between them. CDR3 loop: CASSTRRAQETQYF. In nucleotides, the CDR3 is TGTGCCAGCAGCACACGGAGGGCCCAGGAGACCCAGTACTTC.

The chain is built from TRBV6-1 and TRBJ2-2; 12 bases map to TRBD2. CDR1 is MNHNS and CDR2 is SASEGT in the germline V gene. This CDR3 is 17 amino acids long. V dropped 3 bases and J dropped 5; count of bases not matched to a gene: 7. This CDR3 is CASSDLRLAGETGELFF. The CDR3 DNA is TGTGCCAGCAGTGACCTCAGACTAGCGGGAGAGACCGGGGAGCTGTTTTTT.

The chain employs TRBV5-4 and TRBJ1-1; D is unresolved. Germline V CDR1 and CDR2: SGHNT, YYREEE (reference sequence). V was cut by 4 bases and J by 4 bases, with 17 bases left in between. The length of the CDR3 is 15 residues. CDR3 nucleotide sequence: TGTGCCAGCAGCCGTGGGAGGGTGGGTGGCACTGAAGCTTTCTTT. This gives the protein CASSRGRVGGTEAFF. Filled out from reference TRBV5-4 and TRBJ1-1, the complete variable domain reads ETGVTQSPTHLIKTRGQQVTLRCSSQSGHNTVSWYQQALGQGPQFIFQYYREEENGRGNFPPRFSGLQFPNYSSELNVNALELDDSALYLCASSRGRVGGTEAFFGQGTRLTVV.

The rearrangement joins TRBV24-1 to TRBJ2-7; 9 bases line up with TRBD2. The CDR3 consists of 15 residues. Germline lookup yields CDR1 KGHDR and CDR2 SFDVKD. V was pared by 7 bases and J by 2 bases, with 8 bases of the junction left unmatched. Here the CDR3 reads CATSGASGIPYEQYF. CDR3 coding DNA: TGTGCCACCAGCGGCGCTAGCGGGATTCCCTACGAGCAGTACTTC.

This chain joins TRBV5-1 and TRBJ2-2; 8 nucleotides match TRBD1. CDR1 and CDR2 from the germline V gene are SGHRS and YFSETQ. The CDR3 extends over 15 amino acids. After removal of 6 bases from V and 4 bases from J, the junction contained 8 bases not matched to a gene. CDR3 residues: CASKRTGTITGELFF. The CDR3 DNA reads as TGCGCCAGCAAGCGGACAGGGACGATCACCGGGGAGCTGTTTTTT.

V is TRBV19 and J is TRBJ2-6; D not resolved. The V gene's germline CDR1 is LNHDA and CDR2 SQIVND (reference sequence). The V end was cut by 5 bases, the J end by 4 bases, with 6 bases between. The CDR3 sequence is 13 residues long. CDR3 sequence (DNA): TGTGCCAGTAGTTTGACAGGGGCCAACGTCCTGACTTTC. Protein product: CASSLTGANVLTF.

The chain recombines TRBV27 with TRBJ1-5; D is ambiguous. This CDR3 comprises 14 residues. Per the germline V gene, CDR1 is MNHEY and CDR2 is SMNVEV (reference sequence). V lost 6 bases and J 6 bases, leaving 15 bases between the germline ends. In DNA form, the CDR3 reads TGTGCCAGCAGACCCTCTGGCTTAACTCAGCCCCAGCATTTT. Protein: CASRPSGLTQPQHF.

The genes are TRBV19 and TRBJ1-2, with D possibly matching TRBD1 (6 bases). CDR1 and CDR2 (germline): LNHDA, SQIVND (reference sequence). The CDR3 length is 14 residues. Trimming shortened V by 8 bases and J by 1 base, and 14 bases separated the two germline ends. The CDR3 loop is CASGQHTNNYGYTF. In DNA, the CDR3 is TGTGCCAGTGGACAGCACACCAATAACTATGGCTACACCTTC.

This clone was seen only once. The rearrangement uses TRBV10-2 and TRBJ2-7, with D unresolved. V lost 6 bases to trimming and J lost 0 bases, with 9 bases between them. Germline V gene sequence: CDR1 WSHSY, CDR2 SAAADI. The CDR3 runs to 13 residues. CDR3 residues: CASRDLASYEQYF. The CDR3 bases are TGCGCCAGCAGAGATTTGGCCTCCTACGAGCAGTACTTC.

V and J are TRBV7-8 and TRBJ2-7; 8 nucleotides line up with TRBD2. The CDR3 length is 15 residues. The junction had 11 bases not matched to a gene; V was cut back by 4 bases and J by 6 bases. Per the germline V gene, CDR1 is SGHVS and CDR2 is FQNEAQ. This chain's CDR3 is CASSSSGTSNSEQYF. CDR3 coding DNA: TGTGCCAGCAGCTCCTCCGGGACTAGTAATAGCGAGCAGTACTTC.

V and J are TRBV30 and TRBJ1-2; D gene uncertain. CDR1 is GTSNPN, CDR2 SVGIG, per germline (reference sequence). V was cut by 4 bases and J by 7 bases, with 13 bases left in between. The CDR3 contains 12 residues. CDR3 residues: CAWTGGIVGYTF. CDR3 DNA sequence: TGTGCCTGGACGGGTGGTATCGTTGGCTACACCTTC. The full variable domain, in which reference TRBV30 and TRBJ1-2 provide the parts outside the CDR3, is SQTIHQWPATLVQPVGSPLSLECTVEGTSNPNLYWYRQAAGRGLQLLFYSVGIGQISSEVPQNLSASRPQDRQFILSSKKLLLSDSGFYLCAWTGGIVGYTFGSGTRLTVV.

In nucleotides, the CDR3 is TGTGCCAGCAGCTTATACGAGGACACTGAAGCTTTCTTT. The encoded protein is CASSLYEDTEAFF. The chain recombines TRBV7-3 with TRBJ1-1; D gene unclear. V lost 2 bases and J 3 bases, leaving 7 bases between the germline ends. The germline V gene encodes CDR1 SGHTA and CDR2 FQGTGA. The CDR3 has 13 amino acids.

The sample holds one count of this clone. The chain employs TRBV6-5 and TRBJ1-2; TRBD1 aligns across 7 bases. Germline-derived CDR1 and CDR2 are MNHEY and SVGAGI. V shed 8 bases, J shed 6 bases, and the junction held 9 bases outside the gene matches. CDR3 length: 13 amino acids. The CDR3 nucleotides read TGTGCCAGCCGACCGACAGGGAAGGATGGCTACACCTTC. Encoded protein: CASRPTGKDGYTF.

The table lists this clone with a count of one. This chain links TRBV24-1 with TRBJ2-1; 7 nucleotides match TRBD2. Germline V gives CDR1 KGHDR, CDR2 SFDVKD. The ends lost 3 bases at V and 2 bases at J; junction bases unmatched: 9. The CDR3 runs to 17 residues. In DNA form, the CDR3 reads TGTGCCACCAGTGATGATCGGCCTAGCGGTCCCTACAATGAGCAGTTCTTC. It encodes CATSDDRPSGPYNEQFF.